This T cell receptor (beta chain) was found in a study of T cell changes during pregnancy in multiple sclerosis. Repertoires were generated with immunoSEQ multiplex PCR, while TCRdb's copy carries only in-frame clones and drops some. The repertoire holds fewer than 95,000 clones, around 93% seen once, with less than 2.5% in the top ten. Germline V gives CDR1 KGHSH, CDR2 LQKENI. Trimming stripped 6 bases from V and 0 bases from J, with 10 bases between. CDR3 size: 14 residues. The input for sequencing was peripheral blood, taken in the third trimester of pregnancy. The receptor comes from a female donor with multiple sclerosis, enrolled in a pregnancy study. This sequence joins TRBV18 and TRBJ2-3; weak D call: TRBD1 (6 bases). Here the CDR3 reads CASSIQGSTDTQYF. The CDR3 nucleotides are TGTGCCAGCTCCATCCAGGGGAGCACAGATACGCAGTATTTT.